The source of this T cell receptor beta chain is a study of blood T cell repertoires in COVID-19. Germline V gene sequence: CDR1 SGDLS, CDR2 YYNGEE. V was trimmed by 3 bases and J by 4 bases, leaving 13 bases between them. The CDR3 loop spans 14 amino acids. Per the original methods: Scientists estimated how many nucleated cells there were by amplifying reference gene primers. The assay was immunoSEQ multiplex PCR, and TCRdb's table has in-frame clones only and misses some. D and trimming were read from the DNA, whereas the V and J calls and clone size are those reported in that table. The table lists about 250,000 clones, almost 85% of them singletons. Researchers sorted participants into cohorts using their self-reported clinical history.

The V call is TRBV9, the J call TRBJ1-2; unclear D gene. The sample was PBMCs or T cells enriched from blood (not recorded which). This sequence originates from a woman in her 50s with acute COVID-19. CDR3: CASSAGGLSYGYTF. CDR3 nucleotides: TGTGCCAGCAGCGCCGGTGGGCTGTCCTATGGCTACACCTTC. Together with reference TRBV9 and TRBJ1-2, the CDR3 gives the full variable domain: DSGVTQTPKHLITATGQRVTLRCSPRSGDLSVYWYQQSLDQGLQFLIQYYNGEERAKGNILERFSAQQFPDLHSELNLSSLELGDSALYFCASSAGGLSYGYTFGSGTRLTVV.